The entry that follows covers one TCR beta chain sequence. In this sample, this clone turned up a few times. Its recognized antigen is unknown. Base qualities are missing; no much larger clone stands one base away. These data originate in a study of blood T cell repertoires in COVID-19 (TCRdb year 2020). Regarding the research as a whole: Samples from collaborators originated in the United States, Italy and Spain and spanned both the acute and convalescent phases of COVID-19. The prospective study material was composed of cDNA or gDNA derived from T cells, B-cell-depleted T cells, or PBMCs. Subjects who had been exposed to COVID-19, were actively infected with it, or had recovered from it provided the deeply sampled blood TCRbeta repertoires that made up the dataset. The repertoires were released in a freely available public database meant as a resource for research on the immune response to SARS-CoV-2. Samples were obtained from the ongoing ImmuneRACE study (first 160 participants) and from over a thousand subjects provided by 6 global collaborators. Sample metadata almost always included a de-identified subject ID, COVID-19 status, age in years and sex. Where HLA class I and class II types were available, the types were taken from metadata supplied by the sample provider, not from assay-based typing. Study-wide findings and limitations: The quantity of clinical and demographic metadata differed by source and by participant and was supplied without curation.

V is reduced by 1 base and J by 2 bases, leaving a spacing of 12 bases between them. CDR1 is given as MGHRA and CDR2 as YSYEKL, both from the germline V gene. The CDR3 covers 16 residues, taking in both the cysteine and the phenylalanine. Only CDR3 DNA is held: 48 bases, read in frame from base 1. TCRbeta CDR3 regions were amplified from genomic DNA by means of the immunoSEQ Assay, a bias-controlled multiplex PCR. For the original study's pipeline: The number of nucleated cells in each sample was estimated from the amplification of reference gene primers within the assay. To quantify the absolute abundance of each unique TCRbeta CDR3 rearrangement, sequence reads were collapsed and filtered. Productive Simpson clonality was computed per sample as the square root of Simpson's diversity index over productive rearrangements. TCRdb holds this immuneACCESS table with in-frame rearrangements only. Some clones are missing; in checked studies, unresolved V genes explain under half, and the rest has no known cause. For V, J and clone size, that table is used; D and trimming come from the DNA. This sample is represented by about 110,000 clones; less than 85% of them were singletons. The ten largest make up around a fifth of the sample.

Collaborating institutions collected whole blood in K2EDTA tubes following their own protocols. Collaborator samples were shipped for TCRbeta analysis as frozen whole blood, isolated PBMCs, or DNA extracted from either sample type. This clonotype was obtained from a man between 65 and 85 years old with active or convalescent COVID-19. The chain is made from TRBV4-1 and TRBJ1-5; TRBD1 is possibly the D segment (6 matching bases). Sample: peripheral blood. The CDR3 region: CASSQGAGTRNQPQHF. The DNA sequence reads TGCGCCAGCAGCCAAGGGGCTGGGACACGCAATCAGCCCCAGCATTTT.